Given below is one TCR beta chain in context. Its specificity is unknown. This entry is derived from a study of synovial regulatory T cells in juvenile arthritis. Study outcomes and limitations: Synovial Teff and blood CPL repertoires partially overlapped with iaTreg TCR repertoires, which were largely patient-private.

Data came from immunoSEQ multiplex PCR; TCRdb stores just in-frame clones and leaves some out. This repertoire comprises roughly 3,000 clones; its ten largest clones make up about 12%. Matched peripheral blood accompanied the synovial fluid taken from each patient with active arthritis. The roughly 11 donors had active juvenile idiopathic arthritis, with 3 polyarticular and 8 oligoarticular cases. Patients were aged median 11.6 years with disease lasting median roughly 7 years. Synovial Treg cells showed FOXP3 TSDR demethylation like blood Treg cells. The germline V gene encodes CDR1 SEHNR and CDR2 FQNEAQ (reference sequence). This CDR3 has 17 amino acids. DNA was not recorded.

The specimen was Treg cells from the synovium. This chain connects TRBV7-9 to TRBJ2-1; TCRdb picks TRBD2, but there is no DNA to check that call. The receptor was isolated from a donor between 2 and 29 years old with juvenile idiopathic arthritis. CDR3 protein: CANHRGKRAGGPGEQFF.